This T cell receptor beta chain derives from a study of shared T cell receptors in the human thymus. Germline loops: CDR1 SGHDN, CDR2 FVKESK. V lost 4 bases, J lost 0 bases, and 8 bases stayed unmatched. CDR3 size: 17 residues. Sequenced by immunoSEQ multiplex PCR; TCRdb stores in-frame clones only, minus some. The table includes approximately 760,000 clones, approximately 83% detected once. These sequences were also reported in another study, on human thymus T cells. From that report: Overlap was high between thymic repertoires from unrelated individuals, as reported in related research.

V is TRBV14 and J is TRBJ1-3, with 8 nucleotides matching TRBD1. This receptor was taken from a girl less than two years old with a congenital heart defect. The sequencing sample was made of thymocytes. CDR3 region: CASSPRQGKPSGNTIYF. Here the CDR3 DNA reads TGTGCCAGCAGCCCCCGACAGGGGAAACCCTCTGGAAACACCATATATTTT.